This TCR beta chain was sequenced during a study of OX40 agonist ivuxolimab in advanced cancers. About the investigation overall: Ivuxolimab was a fully human IgG2 agonistic monoclonal antibody targeting the costimulatory receptor OX40 (CD134). Intravenous ivuxolimab was administered to patients every 2 weeks at six dose levels: 0.01, 0.1, 0.3, 1.5, 3 and 10 mg/kg. Peripheral TCRbeta sequencing was intended to test whether TCR sequence diversity was altered and clonal T-cell expansion was caused by ivuxolimab. The paper covers the monotherapy dose-escalation part of the phase I ivuxolimab trial, which included N of about 50 patients. The dose-escalation cohort was about 87% male with a mean age of approximately 59 years, ranging from roughly 20 to 80. Of the 50 to 55 dose-escalation patients, hepatocellular carcinoma was present in about 20, melanoma in roughly 15, renal cell carcinoma in 9 and head and neck cancer in 9. Partial responses occurred in three dose-escalation patients, of whom one had hepatocellular carcinoma and two had cutaneous melanoma. Patients were allowed to have had prior anti-PD-1, anti-PD-L1 or anti-CTLA-4 therapy, and roughly 40% of the dose-escalation patients had been treated with checkpoint inhibitors. What the research found in general, with its limitations: At doses of 0.1 to 3.0 mg/kg, clonal expansion of both CD4+ and CD8+ T cells in blood was seen between baseline and week 6. The antigen specificity of the clonally expanded peripheral T cells was not determined. After ivuxolimab, more expanded clones were found on average in CD8+ T cells than in CD4+ T cells. Low levels of normalized T-cell clonal expansion were also seen in some nonresponding patients. In partial responders in the 0.1-3.0 mg/kg groups, normalized peripheral clonal expansion was found to be among the lowest, especially among CD8+ T cells.

Reading the germline V gene gives CDR1 MGHRA and CDR2 YSYEKL. Ends trimmed: V by 3 bases, J by 5 bases; bases unmatched to a gene: 10. CDR3 length: 16 amino acids, cysteine to phenylalanine. The read is trimmed to its CDR3 DNA, 48 bases read in frame from base 1. Patients with a history of autoimmune disease or receiving systemic immunosuppression were excluded from the trial. Peripheral blood for TCR sequencing was drawn from every dose cohort at baseline, at cycle 4 day 1 and at cycle 7 day 1. Samples came from an open-label, multicenter, first-in-human phase I dose-escalation trial of ivuxolimab. Adults with locally advanced or metastatic melanoma, renal cell carcinoma, hepatocellular carcinoma or head and neck squamous cell carcinoma were enrolled in the trial. Before TCR sequencing, CD4+ T cells and CD8+ T cells were sorted from peripheral blood as separate populations. To sequence the TCRbeta CDR3 region, genomic DNA was isolated from the sorted cells. TCRbeta CDR3 regions were sequenced using the immunoSEQ Assay. What TCRdb holds here is the immuneACCESS table cut down to in-frame rearrangements. Part of the clones is not present; checked against another copy, under half of the missing clones reflect an unresolved V gene, and the others are unexplained. The sample contains approximately 47,000 clones, roughly 89% of them found a single time. The ten largest make up about 9.3% of the sample.

Comment on this clone: Which antigen it targets is not known. The sample holds no much larger clone one base away, and base qualities are not on file.

Source: CD4+ or CD8+ T cells sorted from blood, taken in a trial of the OX40 agonist ivuxolimab. The rearrangement joined TRBV4-1 to TRBJ1-5, and TRBD1 matches 7 of the central bases. This TCR was sampled from an adult with an advanced solid tumor such as melanoma, head and neck, liver or kidney cancer. The base sequence is TGCGCCAGCAGCCATAAAGCCGGGACAGCTTATCAGCCCCAGCATTTT. Its product reads: CASSHKAGTAYQPQHF.